Given below is one T cell receptor beta chain in context. The antigen remains unidentified. The data are from a study of cytomegalovirus exposure and HLA in healthy donors. Overall study results and limits: While the bulk of TCR sequences proved rare, some public TCRs turned up in many donors.

The CDR3 covers 14 residues. Germline CDR1 is SGHAT and CDR2 is FQNNGV. A multiplex PCR was run with 60 Vbeta primers and 13 Jbeta primers. Some clones are missing from TCRdb's copy, which holds only in-frame ones; the method was immunoSEQ multiplex PCR. The table lists some 120,000 clones. This clonotype was sampled from a man between 35 and 55 years old in good health and CMV-seropositive. The source material was PBMCs. J is TRBJ2-5 and V is TRBV11-2; D tentatively reads TRBD1 or TRBD2 (5 bases each). The DNA end is more similar to TRBJ2-7, so the J call may be wrong. Here the CDR3 DNA reads TGTGCCAGCAGCCTAGGGGAGCCGGACTACGAGCAGTACTTC. Protein product: CASSLGEPDYEQYF.